This TCR beta chain is drawn from a study of cytomegalovirus exposure and HLA in healthy donors. The study, taken as a whole, reports: In vitro confirmation showed three CMV-associated chains to be CMV antigen specific. It was found in a later analysis that first-cohort TCR clusters tended to co-occur in the 90 to 150 validation repertoires. While the bulk of TCR sequences proved rare, some public TCRs turned up in many donors.

The CDR3 consists of 13 residues. CDR1 and CDR2 (germline): SGHTA, FQGTGA. V gave up 5 bases and J gave up 5 bases; unmatched junction bases: 4. Comments on this clone: Its antigen remains unknown.

TCRdb keeps only in-frame clones here, not all; method: immunoSEQ multiplex PCR. In the table there are roughly 130,000 clones, approximately 84% of which are singletons. This receptor was identified in a woman aged 25-40 years in good health and CMV-seronegative. The chain recombines TRBV7-3 with TRBJ1-1, with TRBD1 matching over 8 bases. Material for sequencing was PBMCs. DNA of the CDR3: TGTGCCAGCAGCCGGACAGGGCTAACTGAAGCTTTCTTT. Its protein product is CASSRTGLTEAFF.